This T cell receptor (beta chain) originates from a study of T-cell memory formation after mild COVID-19. The germline V gene has CDR1 SGDLS and CDR2 YYNGEE. The CDR3 covers 14 residues. With 0 bases clipped from V and 6 bases from J, the junction kept 5 bases outside the gene matches. TCRdb recomputed calls from the 5' RACE reads with MiXCR, one row per CDR3 protein. Among some 440,000 distinct CDR3 sequences listed, more than 20% were seen once. Only a few counts were recorded for this clonotype. Sequences were obtained from PBMCs or a T cell subset sorted from them (not recorded which). This TCR was sampled from an adult woman who had mild COVID-19 (a few samples of this study predate the infection). Cell type and time point are not known. The chain recombines TRBV9 with TRBJ1-1; 7 bases match TRBD1. CDR3 bases: TGTGCCAGCAGCGTAGCTACAGGGACAGCTGAAGCTTTCTTT. This gives the protein CASSVATGTAEAFF. The variable domain in full, completed from reference TRBV9 and TRBJ1-1, reads DSGVTQTPKHLITATGQRVTLRCSPRSGDLSVYWYQQSLDQGLQFLIQYYNGEERAKGNILERFSAQQFPDLHSELNLSSLELGDSALYFCASSVATGTAEAFFGQGTRLTVV.